A selection of T cell receptor beta chains follows, all from one sample in a study of cytomegalovirus exposure and HLA in healthy donors. Assay: immunoSEQ multiplex PCR; the TCRdb copy retains only in-frame clones and omits some. Of approximately 110,000 clones listed, 70% to 80% are singletons. Sequencing was carried out using PBMCs. The receptor source for this set is a woman in her twenties or thirties in good health and CMV-seropositive. Both conserved end residues are part of each CDR3. Each record gives: V gene, J gene, D gene, clone size, CDR3 protein, CDR3 DNA. D genes are given only for firm matches. A clone size is listed for some rows: how often the clone was seen (once, few, many), or a class if it is expanded.

V: TRBV19
J: TRBJ1-6
D: -
size: -
CDR3: CASKKPGGNSPLHF
DNA: TGTGCCAGTAAAAAGCCGGGAGGGAATTCACCCCTCCACTTT

V: TRBV29-1
J: TRBJ1-1
D: -
size: -
CDR3: CSPLKGPEAFF
DNA: TGCAGCCCTCTAAAGGGGCCTGAAGCTTTCTTT

V: TRBV11-3
J: TRBJ2-3
D: TRBD2
size: -
CDR3: CASSLSGGLAVTDTQYF
DNA: TGTGCCAGCAGCTTATCTGGCGGGCTAGCGGTAACAGATACGCAGTATTTT

V: TRBV7-3
J: TRBJ2-2
D: -
size: -
CDR3: CASSLTSTGIGNTGELFF
DNA: TGTGCCAGCAGCTTAACCTCAACGGGGATCGGGAACACCGGGGAGCTGTTTTTT

V: TRBV27
J: TRBJ2-3
D: TRBD2
size: -
CDR3: CASSLLLAGGTDTQYF
DNA: TGTGCCAGCAGTTTATTGCTAGCGGGGGGCACAGATACGCAGTATTTT

V: TRBV14
J: TRBJ1-1
D: -
size: -
CDR3: CASSLTVNTEAFF
DNA: TGTGCCAGCAGCCTGACAGTGAACACTGAAGCTTTCTTT

V: TRBV5-1
J: TRBJ2-2
D: TRBD2
size: few
CDR3: CASSSGLAGSGELFF
DNA: TGCGCCAGCAGCTCGGGACTAGCGGGATCCGGGGAGCTGTTTTTT

V: TRBV7-9
J: TRBJ2-1
D: TRBD1
size: -
CDR3: CASSSRGQGRGLRPHEQFF
DNA: TGTGCCAGCAGCTCCCGGGGACAGGGACGAGGACTCCGCCCCCATGAGCAGTTCTTC

V: TRBV18
J: TRBJ2-1
D: -
size: -
CDR3: CASSPKLVVLYNEQFF
DNA: TGTGCCAGCTCTCCTAAGCTGGTGGTTTTGTACAATGAGCAGTTCTTC

V: TRBV29-1
J: TRBJ1-1
D: -
size: -
CDR3: CSVITYRITEAFF
DNA: TGCAGCGTTATAACTTATCGTATCACTGAAGCTTTCTTT

V: TRBV19
J: TRBJ1-1
D: -
size: -
CDR3: CASSLKTASTEAFF
DNA: TGTGCCAGTAGTCTGAAGACAGCTTCCACTGAAGCTTTCTTT

V: TRBV7-9
J: TRBJ2-1
D: TRBD2
size: -
CDR3: CASSVPLLAGLYNEQFF
DNA: TGTGCCAGCAGCGTCCCCCTACTAGCGGGACTTTACAATGAGCAGTTCTTC

V: TRBV29-1
J: TRBJ1-3
D: -
size: -
CDR3: CSVQQVNSGNTIYF
DNA: TGCAGCGTTCAACAGGTGAACTCTGGAAACACCATATATTTT

V: TRBV5-1
J: TRBJ2-1
D: -
size: -
CDR3: CASSWTLGGAGNEQFF
DNA: TGCGCCAGCAGTTGGACCTTGGGGGGGGCCGGGAATGAGCAGTTCTTC

V: TRBV11-3
J: TRBJ2-7
D: -
size: -
CDR3: CASSLDWPGRVYEQYF
DNA: TGTGCCAGCAGCTTAGATTGGCCCGGCAGGGTCTACGAGCAGTACTTC

V: TRBV29-1
J: TRBJ2-1
D: TRBD2
size: -
CDR3: CSVGKGTSRNEQFF
DNA: TGCAGCGTCGGGAAAGGGACTAGCCGCAATGAGCAGTTCTTC

V: TRBV27
J: TRBJ2-3
D: TRBD1
size: -
CDR3: CASRRTGGISDTQYF
DNA: TGTGCCAGCAGACGGACAGGGGGTATCTCAGATACGCAGTATTTT

V: TRBV19
J: TRBJ2-4
D: -
size: -
CDR3: CASSSVAKNIQYF
DNA: TGTGCCAGTAGTTCCGTAGCCAAAAACATTCAGTACTTC

V: TRBV4-1
J: TRBJ2-3
D: -
size: -
CDR3: CASSQDLAGVITDTQYF
DNA: TGCGCCAGCAGCCAAGACTTAGCAGGGGTGATCACAGATACGCAGTATTTT

V: TRBV27
J: TRBJ2-7
D: -
size: -
CDR3: CASSSGTYTYEQYF
DNA: TGTGCCAGCAGTTCGGGAACGTACACCTACGAGCAGTACTTC